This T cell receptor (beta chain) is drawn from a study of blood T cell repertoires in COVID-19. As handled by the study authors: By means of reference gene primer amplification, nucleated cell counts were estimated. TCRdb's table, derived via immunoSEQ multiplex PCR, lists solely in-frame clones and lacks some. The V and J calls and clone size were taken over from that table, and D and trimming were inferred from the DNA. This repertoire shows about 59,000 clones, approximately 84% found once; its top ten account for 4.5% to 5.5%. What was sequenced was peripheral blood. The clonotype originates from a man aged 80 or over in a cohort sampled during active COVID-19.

The DNA for the CDR3 is TGTGCCAGCAGTCCCCAGGGACAGGGGGATGAGCAGTTCTTC. Protein product: CASSPQGQGDEQFF. The chain carries TRBV6-2 or TRBV6-3 and TRBJ2-1; 11 bases agree with TRBD1. The CDR3 totals 14 residues. From germline, CDR1 is MNHEY and CDR2 SVGEGT. V shed 5 bases, J shed 8 bases, and the junction held 5 bases outside the gene matches.